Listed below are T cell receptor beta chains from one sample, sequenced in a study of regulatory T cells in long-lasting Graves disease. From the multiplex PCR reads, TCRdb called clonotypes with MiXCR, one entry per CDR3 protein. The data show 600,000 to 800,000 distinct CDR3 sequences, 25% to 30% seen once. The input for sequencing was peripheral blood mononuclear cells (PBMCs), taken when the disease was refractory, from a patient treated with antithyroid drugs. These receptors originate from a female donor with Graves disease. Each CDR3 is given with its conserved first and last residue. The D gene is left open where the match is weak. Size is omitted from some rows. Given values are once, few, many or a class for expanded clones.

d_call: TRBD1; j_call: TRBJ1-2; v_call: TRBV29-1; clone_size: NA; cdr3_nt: TGCAGCGTTGAATTACCCAGGACAGGTCCCAACTATGGCTACACCTTC; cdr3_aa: CSVELPRTGPNYGYTF
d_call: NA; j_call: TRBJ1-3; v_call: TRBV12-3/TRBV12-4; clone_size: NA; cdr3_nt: TGTGCCAGCAGTTTTTCCGGAGACCGGGCTGGAAACACCATATATTTT; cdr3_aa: CASSFSGDRAGNTIYF
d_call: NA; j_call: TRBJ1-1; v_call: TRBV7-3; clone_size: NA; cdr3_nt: TGTGCCAGCAGGTACCAAGGCACTGAAGCTTTCTTT; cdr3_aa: CASRYQGTEAFF
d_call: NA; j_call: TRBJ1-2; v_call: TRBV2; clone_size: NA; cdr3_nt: TGTGCCAGCACCAGGGGTAACTATGGCTACACCTTC; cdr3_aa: CASTRGNYGYTF
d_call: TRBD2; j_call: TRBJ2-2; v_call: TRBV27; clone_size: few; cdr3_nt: TGTGCCAGCAGTTTTACAATCCCTAAATGCGGGAGAGTCGGGGAGCTGTTTTTT; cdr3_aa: CASSFTIPKCGRVGELFF
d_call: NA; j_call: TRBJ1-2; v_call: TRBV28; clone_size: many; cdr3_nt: TGTGCCAGCAGTTCCCATGGAGCTGGGGATTATGGCTACACCTTC; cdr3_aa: CASSSHGAGDYGYTF
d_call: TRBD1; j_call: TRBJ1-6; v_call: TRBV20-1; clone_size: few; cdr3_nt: TGCAGTGCTTTTCCCGGACAGGGTGAGAAGTCACCCCTCCACTTT; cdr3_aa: CSAFPGQGEKSPLHF
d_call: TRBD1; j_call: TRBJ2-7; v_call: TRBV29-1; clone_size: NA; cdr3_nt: TGCAGCGTTGAATACTCGGTCACAGGGGGTTCCTACGAGCAGTACTTC; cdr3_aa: CSVEYSVTGGSYEQYF
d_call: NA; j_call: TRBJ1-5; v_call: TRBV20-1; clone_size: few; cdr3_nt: TGCAGTGCTAGTATTGACCACAATCAGCCCCAGCATTTT; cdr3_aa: CSASIDHNQPQHF
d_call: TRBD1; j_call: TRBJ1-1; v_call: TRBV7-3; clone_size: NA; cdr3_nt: TGTGCCAGCAGCTGGGGACAGACGAACACTGGAGCTTTCTTT; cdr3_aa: CASSWGQTNTGAFF
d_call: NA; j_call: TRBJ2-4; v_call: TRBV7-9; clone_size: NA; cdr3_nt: TGTGCCAGCAGCTTACAGGGGATGAGGTCCAAAAACATTCAGTACTTC; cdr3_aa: CASSLQGMRSKNIQYF
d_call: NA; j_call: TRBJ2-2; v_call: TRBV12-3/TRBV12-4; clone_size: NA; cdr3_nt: TGTGCCAGCAGTTTACAGCGGAGCGGGGAGCTGTTTTTT; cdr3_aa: CASSLQRSGELFF
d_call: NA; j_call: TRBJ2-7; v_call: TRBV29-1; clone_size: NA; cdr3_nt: TGCAGCGTTGGCCCTCTGGGGCAAGGCCAGGGCGAGCAGTACTTC; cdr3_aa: CSVGPLGQGQGEQYF
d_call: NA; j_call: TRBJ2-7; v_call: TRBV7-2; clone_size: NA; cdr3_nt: TGTGCCAGCAGCTGGGACCCCCTATACGAGCAGTACTTC; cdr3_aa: CASSWDPLYEQYF
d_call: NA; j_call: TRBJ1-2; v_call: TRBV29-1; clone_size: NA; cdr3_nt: TGCAGCGTTTCAGGGTCACGCTATGGCTACACCTTC; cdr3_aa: CSVSGSRYGYTF
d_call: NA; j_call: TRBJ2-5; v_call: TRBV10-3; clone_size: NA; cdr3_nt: TGTGCCATCAGTGACGTTTCCCAAGAGACCCAGTACTTC; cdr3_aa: CAISDVSQETQYF
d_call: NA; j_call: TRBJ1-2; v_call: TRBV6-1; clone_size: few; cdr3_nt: TGTGCCAGCAGTCCGGGACTGATGATCGGCTACACCTTC; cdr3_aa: CASSPGLMIGYTF
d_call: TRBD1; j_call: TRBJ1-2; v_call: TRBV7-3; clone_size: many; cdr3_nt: TGTGCCAGCAGCTTAAGCGGGACAGGGGGCCATGGCTACACCTTC; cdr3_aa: CASSLSGTGGHGYTF
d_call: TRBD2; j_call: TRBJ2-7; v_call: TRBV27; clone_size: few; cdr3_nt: TGTGCCAGCAGTGTAGCGGGAGAGATCTACGAGCAGTACTTC; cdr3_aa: CASSVAGEIYEQYF
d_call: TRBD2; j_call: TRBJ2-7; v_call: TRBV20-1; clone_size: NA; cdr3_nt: TGCAGTGCTAGAGATCTAAGCGGGAGCCCCTACGAGCAGTACTTC; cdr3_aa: CSARDLSGSPYEQYF
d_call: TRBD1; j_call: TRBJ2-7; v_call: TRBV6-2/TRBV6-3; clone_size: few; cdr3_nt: TGTGCCAGCAGCGATTCAGGGGGAACCTACGAGCAGTACTTC; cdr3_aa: CASSDSGGTYEQYF
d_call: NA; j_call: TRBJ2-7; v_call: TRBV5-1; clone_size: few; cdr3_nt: TGCGCCAGCAGCTTTAGGAAAGGATCCTACGAGCAGTACTTC; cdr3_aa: CASSFRKGSYEQYF
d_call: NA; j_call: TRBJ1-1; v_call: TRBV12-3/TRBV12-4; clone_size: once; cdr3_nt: TGTGCCAGCAGTCACGGGGGAATGAACACTGAAGCTTTCTTT; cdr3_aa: CASSHGGMNTEAFF
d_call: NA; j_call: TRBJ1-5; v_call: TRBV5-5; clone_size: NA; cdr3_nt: TGTGCCAGCAGCTTCGGGCAGACTTATCAGCCCCAGCATTTT; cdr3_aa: CASSFGQTYQPQHF
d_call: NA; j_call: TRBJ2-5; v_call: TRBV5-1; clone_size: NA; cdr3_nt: TGCGCCAGCAGCATAACCAGCCAAAGGGAGGCCCAGTACTTC; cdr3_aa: CASSITSQREAQYF
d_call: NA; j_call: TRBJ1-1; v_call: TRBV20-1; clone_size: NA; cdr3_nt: TGCAGTGCCCCACCGGGAAGGGGGGTAAGTTACACTGAAGCTTTCTTT; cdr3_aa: CSAPPGRGVSYTEAFF
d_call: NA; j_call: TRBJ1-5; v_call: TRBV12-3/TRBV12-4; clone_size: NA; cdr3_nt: TGTGCCAGCAGCCTCTTTGGACGCGGTAATAGGCCCCAGCATTTT; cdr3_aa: CASSLFGRGNRPQHF
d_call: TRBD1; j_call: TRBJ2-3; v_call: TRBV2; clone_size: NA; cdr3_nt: TGTGCCAGCAGTGACAGGACAGGGGGGACAGGTACGCAGTATTTT; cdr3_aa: CASSDRTGGTGTQYF
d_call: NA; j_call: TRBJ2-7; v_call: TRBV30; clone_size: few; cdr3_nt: TGTGCCCTATCACGGGGGAGTCGGTACGAGCAGTACTTC; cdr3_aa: CALSRGSRYEQYF
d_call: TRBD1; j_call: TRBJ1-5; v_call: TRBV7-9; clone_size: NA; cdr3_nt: TGTGCCAGCAGTAAGACAGGGGGCGGCGGTCAGCCCCAGCATTTT; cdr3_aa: CASSKTGGGGQPQHF
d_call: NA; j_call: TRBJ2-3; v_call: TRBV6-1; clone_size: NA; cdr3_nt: TGTGCCAGCAACCTCGGAGCCTTTCTTACAGATACGCAGTATTTT; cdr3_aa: CASNLGAFLTDTQYF
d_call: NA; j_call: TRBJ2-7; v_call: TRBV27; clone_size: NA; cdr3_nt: TGTGCCAGCAGGTCCCCAGCGAGGAGCTCCAACGAGCAGTACTTC; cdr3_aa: CASRSPARSSNEQYF
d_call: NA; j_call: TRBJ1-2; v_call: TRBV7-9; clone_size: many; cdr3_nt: TGTGCCAGTAGTACCCGGACAGACTATGGCTACACCTTC; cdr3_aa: CASSTRTDYGYTF
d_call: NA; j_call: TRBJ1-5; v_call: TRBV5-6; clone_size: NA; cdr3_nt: TGTGCCAGCAGAGGCAGGGGTCAGCCCCAGCATTTT; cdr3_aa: CASRGRGQPQHF
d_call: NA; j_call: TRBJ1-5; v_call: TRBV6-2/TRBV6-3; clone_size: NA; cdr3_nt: TGTGCCAGCAGTCAGGGAATTGGGGGTGGGCATTTT; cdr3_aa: CASSQGIGGGHF
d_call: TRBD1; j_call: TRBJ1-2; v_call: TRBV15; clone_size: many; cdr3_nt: TGTGCCACCAGCAGAGATTTTATTCGAGGGCAGGGGGCCTATGGCTACACCTTC; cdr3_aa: CATSRDFIRGQGAYGYTF
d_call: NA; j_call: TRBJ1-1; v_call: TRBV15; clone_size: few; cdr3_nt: TGTGCCACCAGCAGAGGACAGAACACTGAAGCTTTCTTT; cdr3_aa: CATSRGQNTEAFF
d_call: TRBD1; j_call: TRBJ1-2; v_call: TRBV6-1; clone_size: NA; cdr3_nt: TGTGCCAGCCCCGATAAAGGACAGGGGTATGGCTACACCTTC; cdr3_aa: CASPDKGQGYGYTF
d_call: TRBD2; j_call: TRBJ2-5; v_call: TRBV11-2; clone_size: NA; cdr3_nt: TGTGCCAGCAGCTCACGGGCGGGAGCCGGGGGAGAGACCCAGTACTTC; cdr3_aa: CASSSRAGAGGETQYF
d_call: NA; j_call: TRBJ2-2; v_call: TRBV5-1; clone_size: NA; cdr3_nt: TGCGCCAGCAGCTACACAGAGACCGGGGAGCTGTTTTTT; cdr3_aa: CASSYTETGELFF
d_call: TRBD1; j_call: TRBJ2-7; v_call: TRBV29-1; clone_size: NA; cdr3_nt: TGCAGCGGTCACGACAGGGTTGGCGAGCAGTACTTC; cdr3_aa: CSGHDRVGEQYF
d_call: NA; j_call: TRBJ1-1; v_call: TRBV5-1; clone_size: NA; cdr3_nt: TGCGCCAGCAGCTTGTTTTCCGAATATGGGAACACTGAAGCTTTCTTT; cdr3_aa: CASSLFSEYGNTEAFF
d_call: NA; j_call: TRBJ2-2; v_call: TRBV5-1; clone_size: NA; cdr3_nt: TGCGCCAGCAGCTCGATGAGGGGAAACACCGGGGAGCTGTTTTTT; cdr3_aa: CASSSMRGNTGELFF
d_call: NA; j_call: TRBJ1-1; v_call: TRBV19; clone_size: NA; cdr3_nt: TGTGCCAGTACTTTTCACGGCATCACTGAAGCTTTCTTT; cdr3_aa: CASTFHGITEAFF
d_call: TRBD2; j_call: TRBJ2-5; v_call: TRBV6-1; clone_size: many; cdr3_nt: TGTGCCACCCTGCGGGGGGGAACCCAAGAGACCCAGTACTTC; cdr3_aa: CATLRGGTQETQYF
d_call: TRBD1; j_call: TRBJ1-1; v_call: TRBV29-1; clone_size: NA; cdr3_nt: TGCAGCGTCCAGGGGGGGTCGCAGAACACTGAAGCTTTCTTT; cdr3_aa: CSVQGGSQNTEAFF
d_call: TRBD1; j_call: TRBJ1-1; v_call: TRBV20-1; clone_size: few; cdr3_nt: TGCAGTGCTAGACTCACGGGACAGGCGGACACTGAAGCTTTCTTT; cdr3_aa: CSARLTGQADTEAFF
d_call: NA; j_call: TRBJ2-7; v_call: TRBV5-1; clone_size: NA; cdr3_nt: TGCGCCAGCACCCCAGGCCCGGGAGCAATTCTCGAGCAGTACTTC; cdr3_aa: CASTPGPGAILEQYF
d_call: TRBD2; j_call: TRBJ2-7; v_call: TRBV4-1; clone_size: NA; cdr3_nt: TGCGCCAGCAGCCAAGATCCACGGACTAGCGGGAGCGGGTACGAGCAGTACTTC; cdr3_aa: CASSQDPRTSGSGYEQYF
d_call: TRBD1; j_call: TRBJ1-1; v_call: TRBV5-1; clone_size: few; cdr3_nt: TGCGCCAGCAGCTTGGCGGGGCGACAGGGTATAGACACTGAAGCTTTCTTT; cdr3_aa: CASSLAGRQGIDTEAFF
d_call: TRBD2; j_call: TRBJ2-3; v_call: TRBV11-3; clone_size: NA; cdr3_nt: TGTGCCAGCAGCGAAGGGACTAGCGGGAGAGCAGATACGCAGTATTTT; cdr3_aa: CASSEGTSGRADTQYF
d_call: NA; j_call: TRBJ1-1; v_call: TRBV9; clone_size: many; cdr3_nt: TGTGCCAGCAGCGCAGAGGGCATTTTGAACACTGAAGCTTTCTTT; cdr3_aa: CASSAEGILNTEAFF
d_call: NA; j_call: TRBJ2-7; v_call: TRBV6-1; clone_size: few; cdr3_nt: TGTGCCAGCAGAGAGACATGGGGGCCAGGCAGGGAGCAGTACTTC; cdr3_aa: CASRETWGPGREQYF
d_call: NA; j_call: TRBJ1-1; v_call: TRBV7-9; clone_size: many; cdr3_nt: TGTGCCAGCAGCTTAGAAACAGGAGGGACTGAAGCTTTCTTT; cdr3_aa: CASSLETGGTEAFF
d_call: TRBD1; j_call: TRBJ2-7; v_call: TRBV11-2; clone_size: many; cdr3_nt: TGTGCCAGCAGCCGGACAGGGACCACCTACGAGCAGTACTTC; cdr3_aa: CASSRTGTTYEQYF